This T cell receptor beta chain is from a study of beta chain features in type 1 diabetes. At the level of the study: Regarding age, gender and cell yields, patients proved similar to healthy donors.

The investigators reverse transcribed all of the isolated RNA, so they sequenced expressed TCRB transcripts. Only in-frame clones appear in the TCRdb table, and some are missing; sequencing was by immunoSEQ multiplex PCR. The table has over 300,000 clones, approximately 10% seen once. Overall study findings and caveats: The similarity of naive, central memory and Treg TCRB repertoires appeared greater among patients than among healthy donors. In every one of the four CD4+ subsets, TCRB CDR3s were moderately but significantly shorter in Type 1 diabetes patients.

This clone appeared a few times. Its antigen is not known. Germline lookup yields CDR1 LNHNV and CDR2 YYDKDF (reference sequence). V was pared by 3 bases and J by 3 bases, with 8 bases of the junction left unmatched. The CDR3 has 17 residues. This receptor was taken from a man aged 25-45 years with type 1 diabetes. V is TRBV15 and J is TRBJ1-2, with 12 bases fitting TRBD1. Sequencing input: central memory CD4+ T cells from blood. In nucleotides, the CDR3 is TGTGCCACCAGCAGGGGACAGGGGGCACTAAAGCACTATGGCTACACCTTC. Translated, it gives CATSRGQGALKHYGYTF. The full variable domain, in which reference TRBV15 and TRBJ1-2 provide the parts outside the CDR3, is DAMVIQNPRYQVTQFGKPVTLSCSQTLNHNVMYWYQQKSSQAPKLLFHYYDKDFNNEADTPDNFQSRRPNTSFCFLDIRSPGLGDTAMYLCATSRGQGALKHYGYTFGSGTRLTVV.